This T cell receptor (beta chain) was sequenced for a study of cytomegalovirus exposure and HLA in healthy donors. As concerns this clone: The target antigen is unknown.

The primer mix had 60 Vbeta and 13 Jbeta primers. Produced via immunoSEQ multiplex PCR; TCRdb's table is partial and in-frame only. The sample records about 180,000 clones, around 80% being singletons. Broader study findings: A later analysis reportedly identified an Asian-associated ancestry cluster as carrying fewer N-insertions than the approximately 710-donor mean.

Germline V gene sequence: CDR1 MDHEN, CDR2 SYDVKM. The CDR3 has 13 amino acids. V lost 3 bases, J lost 4 bases, and 7 bases lay in between. The specimen sequenced was PBMCs. This clonotype was obtained from an older woman in good health and CMV-seropositive. The V call is TRBV28, the J call TRBJ1-3; D is uncertain. Here the CDR3 DNA reads TGTGCCAGCAGTTTTGGTAGAGGAAACACCATATATTTT. This gives the protein CASSFGRGNTIYF.